Listed below are T cell receptor beta chains from one sample, sequenced in a study of PD-1 blockade in mismatch repair-deficient tumors. The data were produced by immunoSEQ multiplex PCR, yet TCRdb's version contains in-frame clones alone and is incomplete. The sample has roughly 79,000 clones, approximately 80% seen once; the top ten hold around 5.1%. The sequencing used peripheral blood, collected 44 weeks after starting pembrolizumab. The source is an adult with mismatch repair-deficient cancer. CDR3s include the opening cysteine and the closing phenylalanine or tryptophan. The order of the fields is CDR3 DNA, CDR3 protein, D gene, J gene, clone size, V gene. D genes are given only for firm matches. Not all rows give a size; the values are once, few, many and, for expanded clones, a class.

TGTGCCAGCAGTCAAGGGATGGCGGGAGCCTACGAGCAGTACTTC	CASSQGMAGAYEQYF	TRBD2	TRBJ2-7	NA	TRBV5-5
TGTGCCAGTTGTCCAGAGAGTTTTGGCTACAATGAGCAGTTCTTC	CASCPESFGYNEQFF	NA	TRBJ2-1	NA	TRBV19
TGTGCCAGCAGCCCGACTAGAGCGGGCTTAGACTACGAGCAGTACTTC	CASSPTRAGLDYEQYF	NA	TRBJ2-7	NA	TRBV11-3
TGCGCCAGCAGCATTCTATCCGACTACGAGCAGTACTTC	CASSILSDYEQYF	NA	TRBJ2-7	once	TRBV5-1
TGTGCCAGTATCGGGACTAGCGGAAACAATGAGCAGTTCTTC	CASIGTSGNNEQFF	TRBD2	TRBJ2-1	NA	TRBV19
TGTGCCAGCAGCCGAGGACTAGCGGGAGGGATAGAGACCCAGTACTTC	CASSRGLAGGIETQYF	TRBD2	TRBJ2-5	NA	TRBV11-3
TGTGCCAGCAGATCGGACAGGGACCTCAAAGAGACCCAGTACTTC	CASRSDRDLKETQYF	TRBD1	TRBJ2-5	NA	TRBV7-9
TGTGCCAGCGGAAACAGGACCCGAAACACCATATATTTT	CASGNRTRNTIYF	NA	TRBJ1-3	medium-sized	TRBV11-2
TGTGCCAGCAGTGGCCGACTAGCGGGAGCTCTCTACGAGCAGTACTTC	CASSGRLAGALYEQYF	TRBD2	TRBJ2-7	few	TRBV25-1
TGTGCCAGTAGTTATCGGGAGGGCAGTACGCAGTATTTT	CASSYREGSTQYF	TRBD2	TRBJ2-3	NA	TRBV19
TGCGCCAGCAGCTTGTCTCTCCAAACCTACAATGAGCAGTTCTTC	CASSLSLQTYNEQFF	NA	TRBJ2-1	NA	TRBV5-1
TGTGCTAGCAGCTTAGAGCGAGGAGATACGCAGTATTTT	CASSLERGDTQYF	NA	TRBJ2-3	NA	TRBV7-7
TGTGCCAGCAGTGGGGAAGGGTCGGGAGCCTATTTTAAGGAGCAGTTCTTC	CASSGEGSGAYFKEQFF	NA	TRBJ2-1	once	TRBV6-1
TGTGCCAGCAGCCCACCAACATGGACCACAGATACGCAGTATTTT	CASSPPTWTTDTQYF	NA	TRBJ2-3	NA	TRBV11-3
TGTGCCAGCTCACCAGCGGCAGTCCAAGAGACCCAGTACTTC	CASSPAAVQETQYF	NA	TRBJ2-5	NA	TRBV18